This entry features one T cell receptor beta chain sequence. HIV-negative, healthy adults without recent acute infections or vaccinations were the donors. This sample stems from a study of shared clonotypes between healthy human individuals. Some clones are missing from TCRdb's copy, which holds only in-frame ones; the method was immunoSEQ multiplex PCR. The sample lists 2 million to 2.5 million clones; more than 90% were seen once. After removal of 3 bases from V and 4 bases from J, the junction contained 5 bases not matched to a gene. The CDR3 runs 15 residues. From germline, CDR1 is SGHTA and CDR2 FQGNSA.

Sequencing was carried out using naive CD4+ T cells sorted from blood. Sample subset: CD45RA+ positively selected. The genes are TRBV7-2 and TRBJ2-1, with 8 bases aligning to TRBD2. The source is a man between 18 and 29 years old in good health. The CDR3 spells CASSLVSGTYNEQFF. The CDR3 DNA reads TGTGCCAGCAGCTTGGTTAGCGGGACTTACAATGAGCAGTTCTTC.